One and the same sample provided the 30 T cell receptor beta chains below, sequenced in a study of blood T cell repertoires in COVID-19. TCRdb's table, derived via immunoSEQ multiplex PCR, lists solely in-frame clones and lacks some. This table has 200,000 to 250,000 clones, over 80% appearing once. The sequenced sample was peripheral blood. All receptors derive from a woman under 40 with COVID-19, enrolled during active disease.

The chain is built from TRBV2 and TRBJ1-5, with a weak D call TRBD1 (6 bases). Germline V CDR1 and CDR2: SNHLY, FYNNEI. V lost 6 bases and J 10 bases, leaving 16 bases between the germline ends. This CDR3 is 13 amino acids long. DNA for the CDR3: TGTGCCAGCAGACTCGACAGGACCCGACCCCAGCATTTT. Translation gives CASRLDRTRPQHF. Using reference TRBV2 and TRBJ1-5 for the parts outside the CDR3, the full variable domain is EPEVTQTPSHQVTQMGQEVILRCVPISNHLYFYWYRQILGQKVEFLVSFYNNEISEKSEIFDDQFSVERPDGSNFTLKIRSTKLEDSAMYFCASRLDRTRPQHFGDGTRLSIL.

V usage is TRBV18 and J usage is TRBJ2-7, with a weak D call TRBD2 (6 bases). The germline gives CDR1 KGHSH, CDR2 LQKENI. The germline V and J ends were trimmed by 8 bases and 5 bases, with 16 bases remaining between them. This CDR3 has 13 amino acids. The CDR3 loop reads CASTTGGTNEQYF. The CDR3 DNA is TGTGCCAGCACCACTGGCGGGACCAACGAGCAGTACTTC.

The V call is TRBV14, the J call TRBJ2-3, with 9 bases identical to TRBD1. The CDR3 spans 15 residues. In germline, CDR1 is SGHDN, CDR2 FVKESK. V dropped 2 bases and J dropped 2; count of bases not matched to a gene: 2. CDR3 loop: CASSQRTGVTDTQYF. The CDR3 region has the DNA TGTGCCAGCAGCCAAAGGACAGGGGTCACAGATACGCAGTATTTT.

The V gene is TRBV6-1, the J gene TRBJ2-3, with 10 bases aligning to TRBD2. The ends lost 9 bases at V and 3 bases at J; junction bases unmatched: 6. This CDR3 comprises 14 residues. The germline V gene has CDR1 MNHNS and CDR2 SASEGT. The CDR3 bases are TGTGCCAGTCTAGCGGGAGTACGGACAGATACGCAGTATTTT. This codes for CASLAGVRTDTQYF.

This chain links TRBV5-6 with TRBJ1-2, with D possibly being TRBD1 (6 bases). CDR1 and CDR2 (germline): SGHDT, YYEEEE. The ends were cut back, 1 base at V and 5 bases at J, with 15 bases in the middle. This CDR3 region has 15 residues. CDR3 sequence reads: CASSLSPGQGYGYTF. As DNA, the CDR3 is TGTGCCAGCAGCTTGTCCCCAGGTCAGGGGTATGGCTACACCTTC.

The rearrangement joins TRBV6-1 to TRBJ1-6, with a weak D call TRBD1 (5 bases). Between the trimmed V and J ends, which lost 1 base and 6 bases, there was a span of 13 bases. The CDR3 runs to 16 residues. Germline CDR1 is MNHNS and CDR2 is SASEGT. The CDR3 coding sequence is TGTGCCAGCAGTGAAGGGTCAGCCAGGGTTAATTCACCCCTCCACTTT. It codes for CASSEGSARVNSPLHF.

The V gene is TRBV10-3, the J gene TRBJ1-1; 11 bases are a match to TRBD1. The CDR3 has 16 residues. V lost 6 bases and J lost 4; bases outside the gene matches: 10. Germline V gene data show CDR1 as ENHRY and CDR2 as SYGVKD. As DNA, the CDR3 is TGTGCCATCAGGACTGTCGGGACAGGGGGGGGCACTGAAGCTTTCTTT. It specifies CAIRTVGTGGGTEAFF.

The chain has TRBV18 and TRBJ2-7; TRBD2 matches 7 bases. The CDR3 length is 15 residues. The junction had 9 bases not matched to a gene; V was cut back by 2 bases and J by 5 bases. In germline, CDR1 is KGHSH, CDR2 LQKENI. CDR3: CASSPSGGPANEQYF. In DNA form, the CDR3 reads TGTGCCAGCTCACCATCGGGGGGACCGGCTAACGAGCAGTACTTC.

This CDR3 is CASSRQIVGGETQYF. The DNA for the CDR3 is TGCGCCAGCAGCCGCCAAATCGTAGGCGGAGAGACCCAGTACTTC. The chain has TRBV4-1 and TRBJ2-5, with D unclear. Germline assignment: CDR1 MGHRA and CDR2 YSYEKL. This CDR3 spans 15 amino acids. Trimming took 4 bases from V and 4 from J, leaving 16 bases between them.

This clone turned up a few times. V usage is TRBV24-1 and J usage is TRBJ2-7, with a weak D call TRBD2 (6 bases). The CDR3 has 13 residues. Germline assignment: CDR1 KGHDR and CDR2 SFDVKD. V lost 9 bases and J 5 bases, leaving 16 bases between the germline ends. The chain's CDR3 is CATPRGKHDEQYF. The CDR3 DNA reads as TGTGCCACCCCCCGGGGGAAGCACGACGAGCAGTACTTC.

The genes are TRBV6-5 and TRBJ2-5; 8 bases agree with TRBD2. CDR3 size: 14 residues. Germline CDR1 MNHEY, CDR2 SVGAGI. V dropped 7 bases and J dropped 2; count of bases not matched to a gene: 6. The CDR3 DNA is TGTGCCAGCAAAAGCGGGGGAGCGCAAGAGACCCAGTACTTC. This gives the protein CASKSGGAQETQYF.

CDR3 amino acids: CASSQELRGSSYNEQFF. In DNA, the CDR3 is TGCGCCAGCAGCCAAGAACTGCGGGGGTCTTCCTACAATGAGCAGTTCTTC. The V call is TRBV4-3, the J call TRBJ2-1, with TRBD2 matching over 7 bases. V lost 0 bases, J lost 1 base, and 6 bases stayed unmatched. Per germline, CDR1 LGHNA and CDR2 YSLEER. This CDR3 contains 17 residues.

The chain's CDR3 is CAWSVGLAGGREQFF. The CDR3 DNA reads TGTGCCTGGAGTGTAGGCCTAGCGGGGGGCAGGGAGCAGTTCTTC. The gene calls are TRBV30 and TRBJ2-1; TRBD2 aligns across 11 bases. The germline V gene has CDR1 GTSNPN and CDR2 SVGIG (reference sequence). V dropped 0 bases and J dropped 10; count of bases not matched to a gene: 8. The CDR3 contains 15 residues.

A few counts support this clone. This chain connects TRBV5-1 to TRBJ1-2; 8 positions agree with TRBD1. This CDR3 region has 14 residues. J lost 8 bases, V lost 2 bases, and 8 bases had no gene match. Germline V gene sequence: CDR1 SGHRS, CDR2 YFSETQ. The CDR3 protein is CASSFGQGQGGYTF. In nucleotides, the CDR3 is TGCGCCAGCAGCTTCGGACAGGGCCAAGGGGGCTACACCTTC.

This chain uses TRBV9 with TRBJ2-5; weak D call: TRBD2 (6 bases). The CDR3 has 15 residues. The germline V gene encodes CDR1 SGDLS and CDR2 YYNGEE. Trimming cost V 0 bases and J 1 base, with 10 bases left between them. The CDR3 sequence is CASSVAGGVQETQYF. In DNA form, the CDR3 reads TGTGCCAGCAGCGTAGCTGGCGGGGTCCAAGAGACCCAGTACTTC.

The chain joins TRBV7-9 to TRBJ2-7, with TRBD2 as a possible D gene (5 bases). Trimming cost V 5 bases and J 2 bases, with 16 bases left between them. Germline V gives CDR1 SEHNR, CDR2 FQNEAQ (reference sequence). The CDR3 is 15 amino acids. The CDR3 DNA sequence: TGTGCCAGCAGCCCGCTAGCAACGGCTACCTACGAGCAGTACTTC. This encodes CASSPLATATYEQYF.

The chain carries TRBV24-1 and TRBJ2-3; TRBD2 agrees at 9 bases. The CDR3 is made up of 16 amino acids. V shed 5 bases, J shed 3 bases, and the junction held 8 bases outside the gene matches. CDR1 KGHDR and CDR2 SFDVKD come from the germline V gene. The CDR3 DNA follows: TGTGCCACCAGTGCTCGTAAGCGGGGGGAAACAGATACGCAGTATTTT. As protein: CATSARKRGETDTQYF.

This clone has only one observation. J is TRBJ2-1 and V is TRBV14; D remains unclear. Germline CDR1 SGHDN, CDR2 FVKESK. This CDR3 has 15 residues. Trimming pared 1 base from V and 0 bases from J, leaving 7 bases between. CDR3 in amino acids: CASSQVRSSYNEQFF. The CDR3 nucleotides are TGTGCCAGCAGCCAAGTTCGGAGCTCCTACAATGAGCAGTTCTTC.

This clone was seen more than once but under ten times. The CDR3 DNA reads TGTGCCAGCACGGAGACAGGGAACACCGGGGAGCTGTTTTTT. Its protein product is CASTETGNTGELFF. The chain uses TRBV6-5 and TRBJ2-2, with D possibly being TRBD1 (6 bases). The CDR3 consists of 14 residues. The germline V gene encodes CDR1 MNHEY and CDR2 SVGAGI. Trimming left V 7 bases short and J 1 base short, with 10 bases between.

The V gene is TRBV9, the J gene TRBJ2-7; tentatively, D is TRBD1 (6 bases). Deletions cut 4 bases from V and 3 bases from J, with 14 bases between. Looked up from germline, CDR1 is SGDLS and CDR2 is YYNGEE. The CDR3 sequence is 14 residues long. Here the CDR3 reads CASSPGAIGYEQYF. The CDR3 DNA reads as TGTGCCAGCAGCCCAGGGGCTATTGGCTACGAGCAGTACTTC.

In its sample, this clone was seen a few times. V is TRBV6-1 and J is TRBJ1-2; D is unresolved. The CDR3 is 16 residues long. Trimming removed 2 bases from V and 2 bases from J, with 15 bases in between. Germline assignment: CDR1 MNHNS and CDR2 SASEGT. CDR3: CASSENLSWANYGYTF. The DNA for the CDR3 is TGTGCCAGCAGTGAAAACCTTTCATGGGCGAACTATGGCTACACCTTC.

The chain is built from TRBV7-9 and TRBJ1-2; 7 bases agree with TRBD1. After removal of 1 base from V and 6 bases from J, the junction contained 8 bases not matched to a gene. This CDR3 region has 15 residues. Germline CDR1 SEHNR, CDR2 FQNEAQ (reference sequence). CDR3 bases: TGTGCCAGCAGCTTAGTGAGGGGGCAGGAGAATGGCTACACCTTC. Its translation: CASSLVRGQENGYTF.

V gene TRBV19 combines with J gene TRBJ1-3, with 8 bases matching TRBD1. This CDR3 contains 14 residues. Per the germline V gene, CDR1 is LNHDA and CDR2 is SQIVND (reference sequence). V lost 11 bases and J lost 0; bases outside the gene matches: 6. For the CDR3, the DNA is TGTGCCTCAAGACAGGGGAGCTCTGGAAACACCATATATTTT. It encodes CASRQGSSGNTIYF.

The chain employs TRBV5-1 and TRBJ2-5, with 10 bases lining up with TRBD2. The V gene's germline CDR1 is SGHRS and CDR2 YFSETQ. The CDR3 is made up of 14 amino acids. V shed 6 bases, J shed 5 bases, and the junction held 7 bases outside the gene matches. CDR3 sequence: CASTKGLARETQYF. The CDR3 DNA follows: TGCGCCAGCACCAAGGGACTAGCGAGGGAGACCCAGTACTTC.

CDR3 nucleotide sequence: TGTGCCAGCAGCGTAGCTAGCGGCCCCCTCAATGAGCAGTTCTTC. Translation gives CASSVASGPLNEQFF. V and J are TRBV9 and TRBJ2-1; TRBD2 matches 7 bases. Germline CDR1 reads SGDLS; CDR2 reads YYNGEE. The J segment lost 6 bases and the V segment lost 0 bases, leaving 6 bases of the junction unmatched. CDR3 size: 15 residues.

The rearrangement joins TRBV20-1 to TRBJ1-5; D uncertain. The CDR3 sequence is 15 residues long. The germline gives CDR1 DFQATT, CDR2 SNEGSKA (reference sequence). The V end was cut by 3 bases, the J end by 4 bases, with 16 bases between. CDR3 protein: CSASLSGIRNQPQHF. In nucleotides, the CDR3 is TGCAGTGCTAGTCTATCGGGGATACGGAATCAGCCCCAGCATTTT.

This chain uses TRBV9 with TRBJ2-2; TRBD2 agrees at 7 bases. Germline CDR1 reads SGDLS; CDR2 reads YYNGEE. V dropped 1 base and J dropped 7; count of bases not matched to a gene: 7. The length of the CDR3 is 15 residues. CDR3 coding DNA: TGTGCCAGCAGCGTACTTGCGGGAGCCGGCGGGGAGCTGTTTTTT. It encodes CASSVLAGAGGELFF.

This chain uses TRBV27 with TRBJ2-1; TRBD2 matches 8 bases. After removal of 4 bases from V and 0 bases from J, the junction contained 11 bases not matched to a gene. The CDR3 is made up of 18 amino acids. Per germline, CDR1 MNHEY and CDR2 SMNVEV (reference sequence). The CDR3 nucleotides read TGTGCCAGCAGTTCAGTGGGTGTAGCGGGAATCTCCTACAATGAGCAGTTCTTC. Encoded protein: CASSSVGVAGISYNEQFF.

V is TRBV9 and J is TRBJ1-2, with D tentatively TRBD1 (5 bases). With 2 bases removed from V and 6 bases from J, the gap between germline ends came to 11 bases. Looked up from germline, CDR1 is SGDLS and CDR2 is YYNGEE. The CDR3 totals 13 residues. The CDR3 DNA reads TGTGCCAGCAGCGTCGGTGGGGGGAATGGCTACACCTTC. Translation: CASSVGGGNGYTF.

This clone was recorded a few times. The chain combines TRBV2 with TRBJ1-1; 9 bases agree with TRBD1. The CDR3 loop spans 14 amino acids. V lost 7 bases, J lost 5 bases, and 8 bases stayed unmatched. From germline, CDR1 is SNHLY and CDR2 FYNNEI. CDR3 DNA sequence: TGTGCCAGCACCTGGGACAGGGAGAGGACTGAAGCTTTCTTT. Its protein product is CASTWDRERTEAFF.